These 12 T cell receptor beta chains were all obtained from the same sample, sequenced in a study of blood T cell repertoires in COVID-19. Method: immunoSEQ multiplex PCR; TCRdb's copy keeps in-frame clones and lacks some. The sample lists some 410,000 clones; over 75% were seen once. The sequenced material came from PBMCs or T cells enriched from blood (not recorded which). Source of these receptors: a woman in her twenties or thirties with acute COVID-19.

The chain has TRBV5-6 and TRBJ2-1; the match to TRBD1 covers 7 bases. Germline V gives CDR1 SGHDT, CDR2 YYEEEE. The J segment lost 3 bases and the V segment lost 4 bases, leaving 10 bases of the junction unmatched. This CDR3 contains 16 residues. CDR3 sequence reads: CASSQLDRSLYNEQFF. The CDR3 region has the DNA TGTGCCAGCAGCCAGCTGGACAGGTCCCTCTACAATGAGCAGTTCTTC.

The chain is built from TRBV27 and TRBJ2-7; 7 nucleotides align to TRBD2. The CDR3 extends over 16 amino acids. J was trimmed by 3 bases and V by 1 base; bases with no gene match: 9. CDR1 is MNHEY and CDR2 is SMNVEV in the germline V gene (reference sequence). The CDR3 loop reads CASSLLMSSGRYEQYF. In DNA, the CDR3 is TGTGCCAGCAGTTTATTAATGTCTAGCGGTCGCTACGAGCAGTACTTC.

The DNA of the CDR3 is TGTGCCAGCTCGCGTGAGGAAGTGGAAGCGCTGGGGGCCAACGTCCTGACTTTC. Amino acid sequence: CASSREEVEALGANVLTF. The chain joins TRBV18 to TRBJ2-6; D unresolved. The CDR3 sequence is 18 residues long. With 6 bases removed from V and 4 bases from J, the gap between germline ends came to 22 bases. Germline V gene sequence: CDR1 KGHSH, CDR2 LQKENI.

V usage is TRBV9 and J usage is TRBJ1-1; 10 nucleotides line up with TRBD1. The CDR3 has 15 amino acids. The germline CDR1 and CDR2 sequences are SGDLS and YYNGEE. Trimming at V came to 3 bases and at J to 4 bases, leaving 6 bases not matched to a gene. CDR3 sequence (DNA): TGTGCCAGCAGCGGGGACAGGGGATGGGGCACTGAAGCTTTCTTT. It is translated as CASSGDRGWGTEAFF.

This rearrangement joins TRBV6-2 or TRBV6-3 to TRBJ2-7; TRBD2 agrees at 7 bases. The CDR3 is 17 amino acids. Germline lookup yields CDR1 MNHEY and CDR2 SVGEGT. Trimming took 6 bases from V and 0 from J; bases not matched to a gene: 14. CDR3 nucleotide sequence: TGTGCCAGCAGCCCTCTCTCCGTACGGGGGGACTCCTACGAGCAGTACTTC. It specifies CASSPLSVRGDSYEQYF.

The V gene is TRBV27, the J gene TRBJ2-5; D is possibly TRBD2 (6 bases). The CDR3 consists of 15 residues. Germline CDR1 MNHEY, CDR2 SMNVEV (reference sequence). The ends were cut back, 5 bases at V and 1 base at J, with 14 bases in the middle. The DNA of the CDR3 is TGTGCCAGCAGTACTCGCGGGGCATTCCAAGAGACCCAGTACTTC. It specifies CASSTRGAFQETQYF.

Here the CDR3 reads CASSQDTGANEKLFF. In DNA form, the CDR3 reads TGCGCCAGCAGCCAAGATACGGGGGCTAATGAAAAACTGTTTTTT. V and J are TRBV4-1 and TRBJ1-4; tentatively, D is TRBD1 (5 bases). This CDR3 has 15 amino acids. The germline CDR1 and CDR2 sequences are MGHRA and YSYEKL. V lost 0 bases to trimming and J lost 3 bases, with 8 bases between them.

The V gene is TRBV5-1, the J gene TRBJ1-4; D possibly corresponds to TRBD1 (6 bases). Germline V gives CDR1 SGHRS, CDR2 YFSETQ. Trimming took 4 bases from V and 3 from J, leaving 16 bases between them. The length of the CDR3 is 16 residues. The CDR3 loop is CASSPPTGTANEKLFF. DNA for the CDR3: TGCGCCAGCAGCCCTCCAACAGGGACGGCTAATGAAAAACTGTTTTTT.

The chain joins TRBV12-3 or TRBV12-4 to TRBJ1-1; D ambiguous. The CDR3 runs 13 residues. V lost 6 bases, J lost 1 base, and 9 bases lay in between. The CDR3 DNA sequence: TGTGCCAGCAGCGATGGGCGGAACACTGAAGCTTTCTTT. Its translation is CASSDGRNTEAFF.

This clone was detected a few times. The rearrangement links TRBV6-5 to TRBJ1-2, with 7 bases lining up with TRBD1. The junction had 6 bases not matched to a gene; V was cut back by 5 bases and J by 9 bases. Germline values: CDR1 MNHEY, CDR2 SVGAGI. This CDR3 spans 12 amino acids. The chain's CDR3 is CASSRGTESYTF. The CDR3 DNA sequence: TGTGCCAGCAGTAGGGGGACAGAGAGCTACACCTTC.

The gene calls are TRBV9 and TRBJ2-7, with 9 positions matching TRBD2. V dropped 0 bases and J dropped 3; count of bases not matched to a gene: 4. The CDR3 is 15 amino acids. CDR1 is SGDLS, CDR2 YYNGEE, per germline. The CDR3 here is CASSVVAGAHYEQYF. DNA for the CDR3: TGTGCCAGCAGCGTAGTAGCGGGGGCCCACTACGAGCAGTACTTC.

This chain uses TRBV5-1 with TRBJ1-2, with D possibly being TRBD1 (6 bases). Between the trimmed V and J ends, which lost 0 bases and 4 bases, there was a span of 16 bases. The CDR3 spans 16 residues. Germline V gene sequence: CDR1 SGHRS, CDR2 YFSETQ. The CDR3 bases are TGCGCCAGCAGCTTGGGAGTCGGACGAGGGGGCTATGGCTACACCTTC. Its protein is CASSLGVGRGGYGYTF.